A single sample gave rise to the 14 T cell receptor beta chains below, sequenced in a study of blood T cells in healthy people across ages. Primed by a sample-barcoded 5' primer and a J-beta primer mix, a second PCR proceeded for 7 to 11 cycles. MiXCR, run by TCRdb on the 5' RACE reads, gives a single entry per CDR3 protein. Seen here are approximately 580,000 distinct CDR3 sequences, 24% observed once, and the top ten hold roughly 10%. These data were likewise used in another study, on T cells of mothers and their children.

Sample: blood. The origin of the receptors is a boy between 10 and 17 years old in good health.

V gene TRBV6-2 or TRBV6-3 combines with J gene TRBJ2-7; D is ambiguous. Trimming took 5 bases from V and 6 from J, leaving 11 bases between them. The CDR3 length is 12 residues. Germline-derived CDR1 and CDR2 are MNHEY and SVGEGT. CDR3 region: CASSPNRGEQYF. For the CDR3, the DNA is TGTGCCAGCAGTCCCAACCGCGGCGAGCAGTACTTC.

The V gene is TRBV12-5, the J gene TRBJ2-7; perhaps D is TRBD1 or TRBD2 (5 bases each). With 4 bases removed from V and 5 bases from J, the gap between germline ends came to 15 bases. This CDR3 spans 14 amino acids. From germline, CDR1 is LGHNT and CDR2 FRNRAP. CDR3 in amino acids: CASGWGSSGDEQYF. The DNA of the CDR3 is TGTGCTAGTGGTTGGGGCAGCAGCGGAGACGAGCAGTACTTC.

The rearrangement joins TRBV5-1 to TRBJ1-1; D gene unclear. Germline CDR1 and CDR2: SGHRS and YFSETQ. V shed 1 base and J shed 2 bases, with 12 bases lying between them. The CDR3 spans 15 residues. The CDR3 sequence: CASSLLGRGNTEAFF. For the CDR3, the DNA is TGCGCCAGCAGCTTGTTGGGTCGGGGAAACACTGAAGCTTTCTTT.

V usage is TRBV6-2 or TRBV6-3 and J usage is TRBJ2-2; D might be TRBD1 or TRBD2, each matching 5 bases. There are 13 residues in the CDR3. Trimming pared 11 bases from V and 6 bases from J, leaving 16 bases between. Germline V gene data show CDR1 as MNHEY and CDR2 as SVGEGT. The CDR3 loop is CAGTGTWPGELFF. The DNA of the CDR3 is TGTGCCGGCACCGGGACGTGGCCCGGGGAGCTGTTTTTT.

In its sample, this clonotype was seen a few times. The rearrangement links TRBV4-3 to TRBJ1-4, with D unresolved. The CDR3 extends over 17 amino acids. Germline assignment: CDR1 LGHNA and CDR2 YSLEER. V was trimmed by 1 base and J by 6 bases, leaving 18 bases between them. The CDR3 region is CASSQGGPYSPDEKLFF. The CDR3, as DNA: TGCGCCAGCAGCCAAGGTGGACCGTATTCCCCCGATGAAAAACTGTTTTTT.

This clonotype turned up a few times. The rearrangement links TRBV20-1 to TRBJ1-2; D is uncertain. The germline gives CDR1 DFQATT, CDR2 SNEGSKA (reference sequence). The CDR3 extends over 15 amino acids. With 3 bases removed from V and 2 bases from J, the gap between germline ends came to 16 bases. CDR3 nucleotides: TGCAGTGCTAGGAACCAAGGACGGGAGAACTATGGCTACACCTTC. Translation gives CSARNQGRENYGYTF.

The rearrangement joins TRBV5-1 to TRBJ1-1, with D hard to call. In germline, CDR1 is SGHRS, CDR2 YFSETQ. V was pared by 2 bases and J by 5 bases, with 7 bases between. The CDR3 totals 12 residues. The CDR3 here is CASSFEGTEAFF. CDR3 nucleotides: TGCGCCAGCAGCTTTGAGGGTACTGAAGCTTTCTTT.

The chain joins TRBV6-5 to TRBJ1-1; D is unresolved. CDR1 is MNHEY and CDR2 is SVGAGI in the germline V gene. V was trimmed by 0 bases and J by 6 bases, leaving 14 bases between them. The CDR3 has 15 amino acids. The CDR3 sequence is CASSYSRRLIAEAFF. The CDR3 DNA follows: TGTGCCAGCAGTTACTCGAGACGGTTGATCGCTGAAGCTTTCTTT.

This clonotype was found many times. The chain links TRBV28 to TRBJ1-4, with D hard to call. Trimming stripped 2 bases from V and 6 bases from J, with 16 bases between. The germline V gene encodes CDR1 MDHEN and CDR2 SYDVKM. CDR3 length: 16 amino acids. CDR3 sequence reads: CASSLGRQRVDEKLFF. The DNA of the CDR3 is TGTGCCAGCAGTTTAGGTCGTCAAAGGGTCGATGAAAAACTGTTTTTT.

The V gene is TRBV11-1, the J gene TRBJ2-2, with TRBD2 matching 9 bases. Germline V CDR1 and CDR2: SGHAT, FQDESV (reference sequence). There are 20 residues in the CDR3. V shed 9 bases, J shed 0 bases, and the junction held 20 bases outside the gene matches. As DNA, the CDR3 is TGTGCCAGTATGGCTTCCGGGACTAGCTTCTTCCACTCGAACACCGGGGAGCTGTTTTTT. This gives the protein CASMASGTSFFHSNTGELFF.

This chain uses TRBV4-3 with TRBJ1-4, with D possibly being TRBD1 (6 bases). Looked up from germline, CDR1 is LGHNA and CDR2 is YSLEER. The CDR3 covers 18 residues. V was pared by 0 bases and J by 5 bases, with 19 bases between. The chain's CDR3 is CASSQETGSTLGNEKLFF. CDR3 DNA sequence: TGCGCCAGCAGCCAAGAGACAGGCTCAACCCTCGGAAATGAAAAACTGTTTTTT.

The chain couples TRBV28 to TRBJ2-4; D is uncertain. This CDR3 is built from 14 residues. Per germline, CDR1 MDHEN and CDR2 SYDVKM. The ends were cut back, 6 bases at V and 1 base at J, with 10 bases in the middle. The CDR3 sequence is CASSSRPAKNIQYF. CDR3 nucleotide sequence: TGTGCCAGCAGCTCGCGGCCGGCCAAAAACATTCAGTACTTC.

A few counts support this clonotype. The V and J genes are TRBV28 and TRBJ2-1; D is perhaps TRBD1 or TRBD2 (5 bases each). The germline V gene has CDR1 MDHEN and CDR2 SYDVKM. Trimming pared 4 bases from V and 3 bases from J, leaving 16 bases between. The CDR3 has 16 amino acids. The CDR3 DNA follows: TGTGCCAGCAGTTCCGGGACGGGTGACTTCTACAATGAGCAGTTCTTC. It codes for CASSSGTGDFYNEQFF.

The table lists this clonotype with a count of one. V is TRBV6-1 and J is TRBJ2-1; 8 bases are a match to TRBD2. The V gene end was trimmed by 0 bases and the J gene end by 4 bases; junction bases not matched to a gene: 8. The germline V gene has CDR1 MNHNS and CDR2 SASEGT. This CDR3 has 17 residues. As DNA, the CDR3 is TGTGCCAGCAGTGAAGCGAGGTTTAGCGGGGATTACAATGAGCAGTTCTTC. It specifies CASSEARFSGDYNEQFF.